The 18 T cell receptor beta chains in this list originate from one sample, sequenced in a study of control samples from healthy donors and cancer patients. The protocol was immunoSEQ multiplex PCR, while the TCRdb copy is restricted to in-frame clones and leaves out a portion. The sample carries 90,000 to 150,000 clones, about nine tenths recorded once. The sample was blood. Receptors originate from a man aged 40-50 years in good health.

V and J are TRBV5-5 and TRBJ1-2; TRBD1 matches at 7 bases. The CDR3 has 12 residues. V trimming: 6 bases; J trimming: 4 bases; junction bases outside the gene matches: 3. CDR1 SGHKS and CDR2 YYEKEE come from the germline V gene (reference sequence). CDR3 nucleotides: TGTGCCAGCAAACAGGGGTCCTATGGCTACACCTTC. Protein sequence: CASKQGSYGYTF.

J is TRBJ1-5 and V is TRBV6-6, with 11 bases identical to TRBD1. J gave up 4 bases and V 5 bases, and 7 bases lay outside the gene matches. There are 16 residues in the CDR3. Germline values: CDR1 MNHNY, CDR2 SVGAGI (reference sequence). The CDR3 spells CASSPGQGEMNQPQHF. The CDR3 DNA reads TGTGCCAGCAGTCCGGGACAGGGGGAAATGAATCAGCCCCAGCATTTT.

The rearrangement joins TRBV7-7 to TRBJ2-7, with 8 bases lining up with TRBD1. J was trimmed by 5 bases and V by 3 bases; bases with no gene match: 3. Germline-derived CDR1 and CDR2 are SSHAT and FNYEAQ (reference sequence). The CDR3 contains 13 residues. Here the CDR3 reads CASSFATGDEQYF. DNA for the CDR3: TGTGCCAGCAGCTTTGCGACAGGGGACGAGCAGTACTTC.

V usage is TRBV3-1 (or the pseudogene TRBV3-2) and J usage is TRBJ2-7; no definite D call. The CDR3 length is 14 residues. Germline CDR1 and CDR2: LGHDT and YNNKEL (reference sequence). Trimming took off 1 base at V and 0 bases at J, with 7 bases between the two ends. Here the CDR3 DNA reads TGTGCCAGCAGCCAAGGAATACCCTCCTACGAGCAGTACTTC. The encoded protein is CASSQGIPSYEQYF.

This rearrangement joins TRBV24-1 to TRBJ2-5; D remains unclear. The ends were cut back, 1 base at V and 4 bases at J, with 12 bases in the middle. The V gene's germline CDR1 is KGHDR and CDR2 SFDVKD. This CDR3 has 15 residues. The CDR3 spells CATSDFRAGRETQYF. The DNA for the CDR3 is TGTGCCACCAGTGATTTCCGTGCAGGACGAGAGACCCAGTACTTC.

This chain joins TRBV6-6 and TRBJ1-2, with D hard to call. The V gene's germline CDR1 is MNHNY and CDR2 SVGAGI (reference sequence). V gave up 5 bases and J gave up 7 bases, with 8 bases separating them. CDR3 length: 11 residues. The CDR3 reads CASSADRGYTF. In nucleotides, the CDR3 is TGTGCCAGCAGTGCCGACCGTGGCTACACCTTC.

The chain links TRBV19 to TRBJ1-1; no definite D call. Trimming removed 6 bases from V and 1 base from J, with 6 bases in between. Looked up from germline, CDR1 is LNHDA and CDR2 is SQIVND (reference sequence). The length of the CDR3 is 12 residues. As DNA, the CDR3 is TGTGCCAGTAGAGGACGGAACACTGAAGCTTTCTTT. Amino acids: CASRGRNTEAFF.

The J gene is TRBJ1-3, the V gene TRBV19; D possibly corresponds to TRBD1 (6 bases). This CDR3 is 15 amino acids long. Germline V gives CDR1 LNHDA, CDR2 SQIVND (reference sequence). The ends were cut back, 5 bases at V and 0 bases at J, with 11 bases in the middle. The CDR3 loop reads CASSWTESSGNTIYF. The CDR3 DNA sequence: TGTGCCAGTAGTTGGACAGAGAGCTCTGGAAACACCATATATTTT. Supplemented by reference TRBV19 and TRBJ1-3, the full variable domain reads DGGITQSPKYLFRKEGQNVTLSCEQNLNHDAMYWYRQDPGQGLRLIYYSQIVNDFQKGDIAEGYSVSREKKESFPLTVTSAQKNPTAFYLCASSWTESSGNTIYFGEGSWLTVV.

V and J are TRBV15 and TRBJ1-1; TRBD1 matches at 8 bases. V dropped 5 bases and J dropped 7; count of bases not matched to a gene: 9. CDR1 is LNHNV, CDR2 YYDKDF, per germline (reference sequence). This CDR3 contains 14 residues. CDR3 in amino acids: CATSPDRVVSEAFF. CDR3 nucleotides: TGTGCCACCAGCCCGGACAGGGTGGTCAGTGAAGCTTTCTTT.

The chain joins TRBV10-2 to TRBJ2-6; D unclear. Germline CDR1 is WSHSY and CDR2 is SAAADI. V lost 6 bases to trimming and J lost 2 bases, with 11 bases between them. The CDR3 length is 15 residues. CDR3 nucleotides: TGCGCCAGCAGGGACCCTGCGGCTGGGGCCAACGTCCTGACTTTC. It encodes CASRDPAAGANVLTF.

This chain connects TRBV11-2 to TRBJ1-2, with a weak D call TRBD1 (6 bases). CDR1 is SGHAT and CDR2 is FQNNGV in the germline V gene. The CDR3 runs 17 residues. V lost 1 base, J lost 4 bases, and 19 bases lay in between. The CDR3 loop is CASSLGTGGGASYGYTF. In nucleotides, the CDR3 is TGTGCCAGCAGCTTAGGAACCGGAGGGGGAGCGAGCTATGGCTACACCTTC.

The chain recombines TRBV4-1 with TRBJ1-3; D unresolved. The CDR3 is made up of 16 amino acids. CDR1 is MGHRA and CDR2 is YSYEKL in the germline V gene. V lost 2 bases and J 7 bases, leaving 18 bases between the germline ends. CDR3 protein: CASSQTSQATGNTIYF. CDR3 nucleotide sequence: TGCGCCAGCAGCCAAACCTCTCAGGCCACGGGGAACACCATATATTTT.

This clone was seen once. The chain employs TRBV7-8 and TRBJ1-3; D is possibly TRBD1 (5 bases). The CDR3 runs 15 residues. The V end lost 7 bases, the J end lost 0 bases, and 13 bases lay between the germline ends. Germline CDR1 reads SGHVS; CDR2 reads FQNEAQ. This CDR3 reads CASTSGPSSGNTIYF. CDR3 nucleotides: TGTGCCAGCACTTCGGGACCGAGCTCTGGAAACACCATATATTTT.

The chain joins TRBV5-1 to TRBJ2-3, with D perhaps TRBD2 (5 bases). V lost 4 bases and J lost 5, with 20 bases in between. The CDR3 extends over 16 amino acids. The germline CDR1 and CDR2 sequences are SGHRS and YFSETQ. The CDR3 region has the DNA TGCGCCAGCAGCGCCGGACTCGGGATTGCGGGAGATACGCAGTATTTT. As protein: CASSAGLGIAGDTQYF. Full variable domain (rest looked up from reference TRBV5-1 and TRBJ2-3): KAGVTQTPRYLIKTRGQQVTLSCSPISGHRSVSWYQQTPGQGLQFLFEYFSETQRNKGNFPGRFSGRQFSNSRSEMNVSTLELGDSALYLCASSAGLGIAGDTQYFGPGTRLTVL.

The chain employs TRBV6-5 and TRBJ2-6; D call uncertain. Germline V CDR1 and CDR2: MNHEY, SVGAGI. V was pared by 11 bases and J by 2 bases, with 10 bases between. The CDR3 consists of 13 residues. The CDR3 protein is CAGRLAGANVLTF. The DNA of the CDR3 is TGTGCCGGTCGTCTGGCTGGGGCCAACGTCCTGACTTTC.

V gene TRBV21-1 combines with J gene TRBJ2-7; the D call in the table, TRBD2, was not verified against the DNA. TRBV21-1 is annotated as a pseudogene. CDR3 length equals 13 residues. The CDR3 loop reads CASSKGGDYEQYF. The CDR3 DNA reads as TGTGCCAGCAGCAAAGGGGGGGACTACGAGCAGTACTTC.

The chain is built from TRBV9 and TRBJ1-3; tentative D call: TRBD1 (5 bases). This CDR3 contains 17 residues. Trimming cost V 0 bases and J 0 bases, with 13 bases left between them. Germline loops: CDR1 SGDLS, CDR2 YYNGEE. Written as DNA, the CDR3 is TGTGCCAGCAGCGTAGGCTCAGCAGGGCGCTCTGGAAACACCATATATTTT. Protein sequence: CASSVGSAGRSGNTIYF.

This rearrangement joins TRBV18 to TRBJ2-1; TRBD2 matches at 12 bases. Germline loops: CDR1 KGHSH, CDR2 LQKENI. The ends lost 3 bases at V and 7 bases at J; junction bases unmatched: 1. The CDR3 covers 14 residues. CDR3: CASSPGTSGNEQFF. CDR3 coding DNA: TGTGCCAGCTCACCCGGGACTAGCGGGAATGAGCAGTTCTTC.